These T cell receptor beta chains were read from a single sample in a study of Tregs in tolerant kidney transplant recipients. Measured with immunoSEQ multiplex PCR; TCRdb has only the in-frame clones, and not every one. The sample holds around 230,000 clones, 80% to 85% seen once. Sample: CD4+ T cells from blood. All receptors come from a human donor in good health. Each CDR3 is given with its conserved first and last residue. D genes are given only for firm matches. Not all rows give a size; the values are once, few, many and, for expanded clones, a class.

J	length	size	V	D	CDR3	DNA
TRBJ2-1	16	NA	TRBV7-6	TRBD1	CASSLRDRGAYNEQFF	TGTGCCAGCAGCTTGCGGGACAGGGGGGCCTACAATGAGCAGTTCTTC
TRBJ2-7	15	NA	TRBV5-4	TRBD1	CASSYPGTGGYEQYF	TGTGCCAGCAGCTACCCCGGGACAGGTGGTTACGAGCAGTACTTC
TRBJ1-2	15	NA	TRBV9	NA	CASSVDRPGLPGYTF	TGTGCCAGCAGCGTAGACAGGCCCGGCCTCCCCGGCTACACCTTC
TRBJ1-5	15	NA	TRBV7-9	TRBD1	CASSLGQGGAQPQHF	TGTGCCAGCAGCCTCGGACAGGGGGGGGCTCAGCCCCAGCATTTT
TRBJ1-2	12	NA	TRBV30	NA	CAWGGRNYGYTF	TGTGCCTGGGGGGGACGGAACTATGGCTACACCTTC
TRBJ1-1	15	once	TRBV18	TRBD1	CASSPAGTVNTEAFF	TGTGCCAGCTCACCAGCCGGGACAGTTAACACTGAAGCTTTCTTT
TRBJ1-2	15	NA	TRBV5-6	NA	CASSRRGGSTYGYTF	TGTGCCAGCAGCCGCAGGGGAGGGTCCACCTATGGCTACACCTTC
TRBJ2-5	14	NA	TRBV29-1	NA	CSVGRTTRYETQYF	TGCAGCGTTGGTAGAACTACACGATATGAGACCCAGTACTTC
TRBJ1-2	14	NA	TRBV9	TRBD1	CASSVTGGLYGYTF	TGTGCCAGCAGCGTAACAGGGGGACTCTATGGCTACACCTTC
TRBJ2-3	14	NA	TRBV5-8	NA	CASRAYGSTDTQYF	TGTGCCAGCAGGGCCTACGGGAGCACAGATACGCAGTATTTT
TRBJ2-7	15	NA	TRBV18	TRBD1	CASSPPTRGSYEQYF	TGTGCCAGCTCACCACCGACCAGGGGGTCCTACGAGCAGTACTTC
TRBJ1-1	14	NA	TRBV6-6	TRBD1	CASRPGTGNTEAFF	TGTGCCAGCAGACCCGGGACAGGGAACACTGAAGCTTTCTTT
TRBJ1-1	14	once	TRBV25-1	TRBD1	CASQRTGLNTEAFF	TGTGCCAGCCAGAGGACAGGGCTAAACACTGAAGCTTTCTTT
TRBJ1-2	15	NA	TRBV7-9	NA	CASSPNGRRQYGYTF	TGTGCCAGCAGCCCTAACGGCCGAAGACAGTACGGCTACACCTTC
TRBJ2-5	15	NA	TRBV5-1	TRBD1	CASSSGQVGPETQYF	TGCGCCAGCAGCTCTGGACAGGTAGGTCCGGAGACCCAGTACTTC
TRBJ2-7	10	NA	TRBV19	NA	CASSIAEQYF	TGTGCCAGTAGTATAGCCGAGCAGTACTTC
TRBJ1-2	14	NA	TRBV7-2	NA	CASRPGRENYGYTF	TGTGCCAGCAGACCTGGCAGGGAGAACTATGGCTACACCTTC
TRBJ2-2	16	NA	TRBV18	TRBD2	CASSLGLAGDTGELFF	TGTGCCAGCTCCTTGGGACTAGCGGGAGACACCGGGGAGCTGTTTTTT
TRBJ2-7	13	many	TRBV5-8	NA	CASNPLSSYEQYF	TGTGCCAGCAACCCGTTGAGCTCCTACGAGCAGTACTTC
TRBJ1-5	14	NA	TRBV18	TRBD1	CASSPGQGAQPQHF	TGTGCCAGCTCACCCGGACAGGGGGCTCAGCCCCAGCATTTT
TRBJ2-2	16	NA	TRBV11-3	TRBD2	CASSGGREGLSGELFF	TGTGCCAGCAGCGGTGGCCGGGAGGGCCTTTCCGGGGAGCTGTTTTTT
TRBJ2-2	15	once	TRBV11-2	TRBD1	CASRPTGGNTGELFF	TGTGCCAGCAGACCAACAGGGGGCAACACCGGGGAGCTGTTTTTT
TRBJ2-5	14	NA	TRBV5-6	NA	CASSLGKGGETQYF	TGTGCCAGCAGCTTGGGAAAAGGAGGGGAGACCCAGTACTTC
TRBJ2-5	15	NA	TRBV7-3	NA	CASSLTQGWGETQYF	TGTGCCAGCAGCTTAACGCAGGGGTGGGGAGAGACCCAGTACTTC
TRBJ1-5	17	NA	TRBV6-4	NA	CASGWKYGKLHNQPQHF	TGTGCCAGCGGATGGAAGTACGGGAAACTTCACAATCAGCCCCAGCATTTT
TRBJ2-7	14	few	TRBV7-3	NA	CASSSRTGSYEQYF	TGTGCCAGCAGCTCCCGGACTGGGTCCTACGAGCAGTACTTC
TRBJ2-7	13	NA	TRBV30	NA	CAWSAPATYEQYF	TGTGCCTGGAGTGCCCCAGCCACCTACGAGCAGTACTTC
TRBJ2-1	14	few	TRBV6-5	NA	CASTAGAGVNEQFF	TGTGCCAGCACGGCAGGGGCAGGGGTCAATGAGCAGTTCTTC
TRBJ1-4	16	NA	TRBV4-1	NA	CASSLTRRATNEKLFF	TGCGCCAGCAGCCTAACGAGGAGGGCAACTAATGAAAAACTGTTTTTT
TRBJ2-2	15	NA	TRBV6-5	TRBD1	CASRRQGGNTGELFF	TGTGCCAGCAGGCGACAGGGGGGGAACACCGGGGAGCTGTTTTTT
TRBJ1-1	15	NA	TRBV5-1	NA	CASSLAGTSNTEAFF	TGCGCCAGCAGCTTGGCAGGGACTTCGAACACTGAAGCTTTCTTT
TRBJ2-5	18	NA	TRBV7-9	TRBD1	CASSSPAGGGVVQETQYF	TGTGCCAGCAGCTCCCCAGCAGGGGGCGGGGTAGTCCAAGAGACCCAGTACTTC
TRBJ2-5	12	NA	TRBV5-1	NA	CASSLEGETQYF	TGCGCCAGCAGCTTGGAGGGTGAGACCCAGTACTTC
TRBJ1-1	11	few	TRBV7-9	NA	CASSSGEVVFF	TGTGCCAGCAGCTCCGGGGAAGTAGTTTTCTTT
TRBJ1-2	11	NA	TRBV2	NA	CASRQGYGYTF	TGTGCCAGCAGACAGGGCTATGGCTACACCTTC
TRBJ2-1	16	once	TRBV15	TRBD1	CATSRDWTGGHNEQFF	TGTGCCACCAGCAGAGATTGGACAGGGGGCCACAATGAGCAGTTCTTC
TRBJ2-5	14	NA	TRBV6-5	NA	CASSYSKTIREQYF	TGTGCCAGCAGTTACTCGAAAACGATCCGAGAGCAGTACTTC
TRBJ2-7	16	NA	TRBV5-1	TRBD2	CASSRGAAGVAYEQYF	TGCGCCAGCAGCCGAGGGGCAGCGGGAGTCGCCTACGAGCAGTACTTC
TRBJ2-6	13	NA	TRBV19	NA	CASSIGGANVLTF	TGTGCCAGTAGTATCGGGGGGGCCAACGTCCTGACTTTC
TRBJ1-1	14	few	TRBV11-3	NA	CASSLRGDGTEAFF	TGTGCCAGCAGCTTAAGGGGCGACGGGACTGAAGCTTTCTTT
TRBJ1-2	14	NA	TRBV6-1	NA	CASRGGRGDYGYTF	TGTGCCAGCAGGGGGGGCAGGGGCGACTATGGCTACACCTTC
TRBJ1-6	15	NA	TRBV11-2	NA	CASSQGTEYNSPLHF	TGTGCCAGCAGTCAAGGGACGGAATATAATTCACCCCTCCACTTT
TRBJ2-1	19	NA	TRBV6-1	TRBD2	CASSETTSGGTSSYNEQFF	TGTGCCAGCAGTGAGACGACTAGCGGGGGGACAAGCTCCTACAATGAGCAGTTCTTC
TRBJ2-7	13	few	TRBV6-1	NA	CASSEAGPYEQYF	TGTGCCAGCAGTGAGGCGGGCCCCTACGAGCAGTACTTC
TRBJ1-3	14	NA	TRBV10-3	NA	CAISEGTFGNTIYF	TGTGCCATCAGTGAAGGCACGTTTGGAAACACCATATATTTT
TRBJ1-6	17	NA	TRBV7-9	NA	CASRKAAGSSYNSPLHF	TGTGCCAGCAGGAAAGCCGCAGGGAGCTCCTATAATTCACCCCTCCACTTT
TRBJ2-3	17	NA	TRBV5-5	TRBD2	CASSLWGLSGTGDTQYF	TGTGCCAGCAGCTTGTGGGGTCTTAGCGGGACCGGAGATACGCAGTATTTT
TRBJ1-4	14	NA	TRBV18	NA	CASSRQEMNEKLFF	TGTGCCAGCTCAAGACAGGAAATGAATGAAAAACTGTTTTTT
TRBJ2-1	15	once	TRBV6-6	TRBD1	CASRTGTGGVNEQFF	TGTGCCAGCAGGACCGGGACAGGGGGGGTCAATGAGCAGTTCTTC
TRBJ2-1	18	NA	TRBV6-1	TRBD2	CASSEGYTSGSGHNEQFF	TGTGCCAGCAGTGAGGGATATACTAGCGGGAGTGGCCACAATGAGCAGTTCTTC
TRBJ2-7	18	NA	TRBV21-1	NA	CASSNYLEDRAQSREQYF	TGTGCCAGCAGCAATTACTTAGAAGACAGGGCTCAGTCTCGCGAGCAGTACTTC
TRBJ1-2	13	NA	TRBV18	NA	CASSPTTNYGYTF	TGTGCCAGCTCACCGACAACTAACTATGGCTACACCTTC
TRBJ1-4	15	NA	TRBV5-1	TRBD1	CASSGAGTGGEKLFF	TGCGCCAGCAGCGGTGCCGGGACAGGGGGTGAAAAACTGTTTTTT
TRBJ2-5	14	NA	TRBV4-1	NA	CASSQYGGQETQYF	TGCGCCAGCAGCCAATATGGGGGCCAAGAGACCCAGTACTTC